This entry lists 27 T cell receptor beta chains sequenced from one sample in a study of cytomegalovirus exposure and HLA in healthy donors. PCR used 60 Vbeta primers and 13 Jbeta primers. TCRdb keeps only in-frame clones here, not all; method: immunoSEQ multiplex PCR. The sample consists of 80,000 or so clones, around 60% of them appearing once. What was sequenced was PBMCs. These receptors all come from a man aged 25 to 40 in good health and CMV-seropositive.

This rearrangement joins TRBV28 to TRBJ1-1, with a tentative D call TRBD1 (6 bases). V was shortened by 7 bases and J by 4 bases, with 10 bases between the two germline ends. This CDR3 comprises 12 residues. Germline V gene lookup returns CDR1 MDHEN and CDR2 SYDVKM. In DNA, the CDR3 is TGTGCCAGCACAGGGGAGAGCACTGAAGCTTTCTTT. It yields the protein CASTGESTEAFF.

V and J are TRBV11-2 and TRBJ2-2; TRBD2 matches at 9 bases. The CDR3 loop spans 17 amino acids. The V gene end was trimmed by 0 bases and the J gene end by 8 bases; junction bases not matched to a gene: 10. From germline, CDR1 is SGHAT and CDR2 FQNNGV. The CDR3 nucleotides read TGTGCCAGCAGCTTAGATCCTGGAGCGGGAGGACGAGGGGAGCTGTTTTTT. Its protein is CASSLDPGAGGRGELFF.

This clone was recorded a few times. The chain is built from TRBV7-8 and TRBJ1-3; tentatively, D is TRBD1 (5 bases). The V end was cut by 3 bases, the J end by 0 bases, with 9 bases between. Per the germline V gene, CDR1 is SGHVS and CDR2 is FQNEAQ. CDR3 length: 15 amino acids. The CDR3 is CASSFGGISGNTIYF. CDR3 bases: TGTGCCAGCAGCTTCGGGGGTATCTCTGGAAACACCATATATTTT.

DNA of the CDR3: TGTGTCAGCAGCAAAGCCGATGGCAGGGCTGCTCCCTACGAGCAGTACTTC. Its protein is CVSSKADGRAAPYEQYF. This sequence joins TRBV21-1 and TRBJ2-7; the table's D call TRBD1 went unverified against the DNA. TRBV21-1 is given as a pseudogene. This CDR3 contains 17 residues.

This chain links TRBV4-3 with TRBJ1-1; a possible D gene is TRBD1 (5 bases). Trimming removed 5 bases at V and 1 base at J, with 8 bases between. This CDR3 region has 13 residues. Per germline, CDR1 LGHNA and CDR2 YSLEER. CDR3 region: CASSYTGNTEAFF. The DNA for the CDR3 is TGCGCCAGCAGCTACACAGGGAACACTGAAGCTTTCTTT.

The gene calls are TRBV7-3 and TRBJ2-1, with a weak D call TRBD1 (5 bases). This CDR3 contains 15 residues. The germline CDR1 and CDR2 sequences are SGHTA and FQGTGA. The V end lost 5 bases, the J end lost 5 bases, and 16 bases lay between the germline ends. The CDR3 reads CASSRTGPSDNEQFF. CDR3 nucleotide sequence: TGTGCCAGCAGCAGAACAGGTCCCTCGGACAATGAGCAGTTCTTC.

For the CDR3, the DNA is TGTGCCAGCAGTGACTCAGCCGCGTTAGAGACCGGGGAGCTGTTTTTT. It is translated as CASSDSAALETGELFF. V usage is TRBV6-4 and J usage is TRBJ2-2, with no clear D. Germline CDR1 and CDR2: MRHNA and SNTAGT. Trimming pared 0 bases from V and 5 bases from J, leaving 13 bases between. The CDR3 runs to 16 residues.

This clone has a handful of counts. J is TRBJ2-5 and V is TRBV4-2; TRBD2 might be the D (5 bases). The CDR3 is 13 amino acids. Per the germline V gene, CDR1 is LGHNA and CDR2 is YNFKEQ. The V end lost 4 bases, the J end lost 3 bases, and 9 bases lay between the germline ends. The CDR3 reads CASSRGLEETQYF. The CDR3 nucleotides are TGTGCCAGCAGCCGCGGACTGGAAGAGACCCAGTACTTC.

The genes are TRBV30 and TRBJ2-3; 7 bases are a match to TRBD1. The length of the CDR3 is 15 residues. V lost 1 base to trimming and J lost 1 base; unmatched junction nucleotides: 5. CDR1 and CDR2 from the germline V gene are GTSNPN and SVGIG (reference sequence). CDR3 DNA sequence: TGTGCCTGGAGTGCGATAGGGACAGGCACAGATACGCAGTATTTT. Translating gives CAWSAIGTGTDTQYF.

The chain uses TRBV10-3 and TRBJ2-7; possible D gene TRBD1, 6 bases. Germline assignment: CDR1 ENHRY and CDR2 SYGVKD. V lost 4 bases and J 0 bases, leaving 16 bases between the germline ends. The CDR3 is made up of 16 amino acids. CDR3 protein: CAISAGQGYTSYEQYF. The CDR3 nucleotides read TGTGCCATCAGTGCGGGGCAGGGGTATACCTCCTACGAGCAGTACTTC.

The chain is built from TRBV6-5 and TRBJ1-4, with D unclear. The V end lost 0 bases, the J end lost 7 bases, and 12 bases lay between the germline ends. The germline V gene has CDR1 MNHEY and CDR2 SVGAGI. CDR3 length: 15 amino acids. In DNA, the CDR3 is TGTGCCAGCAGTTACTCTGCGGCGGGTGGTGAAAAACTGTTTTTT. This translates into CASSYSAAGGEKLFF.

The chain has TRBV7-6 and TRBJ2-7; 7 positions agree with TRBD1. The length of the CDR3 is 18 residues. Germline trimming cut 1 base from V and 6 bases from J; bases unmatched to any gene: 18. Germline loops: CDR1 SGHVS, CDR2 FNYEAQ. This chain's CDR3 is CASSLDQIRQGLFLEQYF. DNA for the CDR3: TGTGCCAGCAGCTTAGATCAAATTAGACAGGGATTATTTCTCGAGCAGTACTTC.

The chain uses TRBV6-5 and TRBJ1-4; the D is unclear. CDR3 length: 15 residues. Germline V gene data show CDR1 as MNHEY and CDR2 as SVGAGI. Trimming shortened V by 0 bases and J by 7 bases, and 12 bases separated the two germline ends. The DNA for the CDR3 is TGTGCCAGCAGTTACTCTACCGGGTCCGGTGAAAAACTGTTTTTT. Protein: CASSYSTGSGEKLFF.

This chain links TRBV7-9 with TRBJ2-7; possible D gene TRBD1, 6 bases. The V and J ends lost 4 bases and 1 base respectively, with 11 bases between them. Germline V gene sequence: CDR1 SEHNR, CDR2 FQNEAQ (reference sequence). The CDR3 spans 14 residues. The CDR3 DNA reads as TGTGCCAGCAGCTGGGACACAAGATCCTACGAGCAGTACTTC. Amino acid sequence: CASSWDTRSYEQYF. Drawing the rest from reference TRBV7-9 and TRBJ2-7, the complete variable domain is DTGVSQNPRHKITKRGQNVTFRCDPISEHNRLYWYRQTLGQGPEFLTYFQNEAQLEKSRLLSDRFSAERPKGSFSTLEIQRTEQGDSAMYLCASSWDTRSYEQYFGPGTRLTVT.

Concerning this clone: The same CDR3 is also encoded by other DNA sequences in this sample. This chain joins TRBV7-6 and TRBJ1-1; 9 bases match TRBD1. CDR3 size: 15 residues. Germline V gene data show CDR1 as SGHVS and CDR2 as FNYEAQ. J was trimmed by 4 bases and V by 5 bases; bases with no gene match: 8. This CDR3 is CASSGWPGQGTEAFF. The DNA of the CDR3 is TGTGCCAGCAGCGGGTGGCCGGGACAGGGCACTGAAGCTTTCTTT.

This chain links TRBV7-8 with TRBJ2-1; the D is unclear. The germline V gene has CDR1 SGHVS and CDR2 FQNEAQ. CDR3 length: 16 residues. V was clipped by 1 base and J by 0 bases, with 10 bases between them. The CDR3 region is CASSLDGESSYNEQFF. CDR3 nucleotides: TGTGCCAGCAGCTTAGATGGAGAGAGCTCCTACAATGAGCAGTTCTTC.

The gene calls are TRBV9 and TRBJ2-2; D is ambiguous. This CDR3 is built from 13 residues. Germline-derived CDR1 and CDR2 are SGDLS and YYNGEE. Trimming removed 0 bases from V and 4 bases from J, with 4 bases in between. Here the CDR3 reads CASSVGATGELFF. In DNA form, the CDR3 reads TGTGCCAGCAGCGTAGGGGCCACCGGGGAGCTGTTTTTT.

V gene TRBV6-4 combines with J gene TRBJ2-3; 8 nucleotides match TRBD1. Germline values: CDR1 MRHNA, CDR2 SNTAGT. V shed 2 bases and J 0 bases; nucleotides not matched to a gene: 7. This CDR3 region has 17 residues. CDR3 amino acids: CASSDRWTGTSTDTQYF. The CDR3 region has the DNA TGTGCCAGCAGTGACCGGTGGACAGGGACTAGCACAGATACGCAGTATTTT.

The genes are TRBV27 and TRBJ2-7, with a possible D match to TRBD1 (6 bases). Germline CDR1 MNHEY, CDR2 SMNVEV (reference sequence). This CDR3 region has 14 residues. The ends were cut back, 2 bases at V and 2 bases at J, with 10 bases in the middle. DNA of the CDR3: TGTGCCAGCAGTTTAACCGAGGGGGCCTACGAGCAGTACTTC. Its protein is CASSLTEGAYEQYF.

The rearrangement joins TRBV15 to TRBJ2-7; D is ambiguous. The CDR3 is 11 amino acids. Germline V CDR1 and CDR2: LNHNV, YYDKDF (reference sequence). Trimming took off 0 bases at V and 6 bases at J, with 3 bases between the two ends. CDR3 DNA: TGTGCCACCAGCAGAGAGGCCGAGCAGTACTTC. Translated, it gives CATSREAEQYF.

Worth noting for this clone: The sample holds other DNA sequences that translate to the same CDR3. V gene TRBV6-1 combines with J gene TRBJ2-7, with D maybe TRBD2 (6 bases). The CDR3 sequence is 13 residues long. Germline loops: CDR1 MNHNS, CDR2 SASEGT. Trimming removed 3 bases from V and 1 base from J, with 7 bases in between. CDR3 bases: TGTGCCAGCAGTGAGGGACTTTCCTACGAGCAGTACTTC. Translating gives CASSEGLSYEQYF.

CDR3 sequence (DNA): TGTGCCAGCACCACTACTTTTATTCGGACTAATGAAAAACTGTTTTTT. Its translation is CASTTTFIRTNEKLFF. The genes are TRBV28 and TRBJ1-4, with D uncertain. The V end lost 7 bases, the J end lost 2 bases, and 17 bases lay between the germline ends. CDR1 is MDHEN, CDR2 SYDVKM, per germline. The CDR3 extends over 16 amino acids. Filled out from reference TRBV28 and TRBJ1-4, the complete variable domain reads DVKVTQSSRYLVKRTGEKVFLECVQDMDHENMFWYRQDPGLGLRLIYFSYDVKMKEKGDIPEGYSVSREKKERFSLILESASTNQTSMYLCASTTTFIRTNEKLFFGSGTQLSVL.

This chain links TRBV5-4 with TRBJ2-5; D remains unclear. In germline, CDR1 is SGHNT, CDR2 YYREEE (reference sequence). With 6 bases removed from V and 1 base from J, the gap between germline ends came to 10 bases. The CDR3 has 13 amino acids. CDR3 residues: CASKNSPQETQYF. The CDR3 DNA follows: TGTGCCAGCAAGAACAGCCCCCAAGAGACCCAGTACTTC.

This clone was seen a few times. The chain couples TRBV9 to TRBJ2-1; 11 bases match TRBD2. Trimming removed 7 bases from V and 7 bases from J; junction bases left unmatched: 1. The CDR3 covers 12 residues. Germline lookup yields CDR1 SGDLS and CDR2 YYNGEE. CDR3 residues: CASGTSGNEQFF. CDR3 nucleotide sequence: TGTGCCAGCGGGACTAGCGGAAATGAGCAGTTCTTC.

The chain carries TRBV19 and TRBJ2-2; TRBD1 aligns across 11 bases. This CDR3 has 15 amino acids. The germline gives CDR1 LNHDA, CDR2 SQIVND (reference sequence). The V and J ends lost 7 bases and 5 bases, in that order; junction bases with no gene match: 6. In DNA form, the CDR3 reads TGTGCCAGTATCCGAGGGACAGGGGGGACCGGGGAGCTGTTTTTT. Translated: CASIRGTGGTGELFF.

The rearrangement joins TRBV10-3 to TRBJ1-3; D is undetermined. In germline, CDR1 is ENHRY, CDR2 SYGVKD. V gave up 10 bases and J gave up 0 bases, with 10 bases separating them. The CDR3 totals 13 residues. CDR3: CATHANSGNTIYF. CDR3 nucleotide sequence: TGTGCCACCCACGCGAACTCTGGAAACACCATATATTTT.

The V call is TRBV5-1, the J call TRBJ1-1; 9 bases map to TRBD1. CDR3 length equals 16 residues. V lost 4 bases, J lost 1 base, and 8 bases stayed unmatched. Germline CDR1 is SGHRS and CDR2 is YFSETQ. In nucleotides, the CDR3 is TGCGCCAGCAGCACCAATCCGGGACAGGGGAACACTGAAGCTTTCTTT. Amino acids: CASSTNPGQGNTEAFF. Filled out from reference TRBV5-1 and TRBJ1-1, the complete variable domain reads KAGVTQTPRYLIKTRGQQVTLSCSPISGHRSVSWYQQTPGQGLQFLFEYFSETQRNKGNFPGRFSGRQFSNSRSEMNVSTLELGDSALYLCASSTNPGQGNTEAFFGQGTRLTVV.